The present entry profiles one TCR beta chain with its context. This receptor's antigen is unknown. Base qualities are not at hand, and no much larger clone is one base apart. Taken from the germline V gene (reference sequence), the CDR1 and CDR2 loops are SEHNR and FQNEAQ. Including the terminal cysteine and phenylalanine, the CDR3 comprises 15 residues. CDR3 DNA only is kept here, 45 bases in frame from base 1. V lost 7 bases and J lost 7 bases; the stretch between them is 19 bases long. The sample belongs to a study of pediatric ulcerative colitis (dated by TCRdb to between 2019 and 2020). At the level of the whole study: Of the ulcerative colitis patients, about seven had pancolitis and two had left-sided colitis, and histology in every patient was consistent with ulcerative colitis. From nine newly diagnosed, treatment-naive pediatric ulcerative colitis patients and a few non-IBD control children, paired blood and rectal samples were collected. The Pediatric Ulcerative Colitis Activity Index classified a couple of patients as having mild disease, several as having moderate disease and three as having acute severe colitis.

Rearranged CDR3 beta regions were amplified from genomic DNA with multiplex V and J primers using the immunoSEQ TRB Survey service. To keep sequencing depth equal across samples, survey-level depth of up to 500,000 reads per sample was applied. Libraries were purified and pooled, and sequencing was performed on Illumina technology. The published analysis was carried out like this. immunoSEQ online tools were used for productive clonality, sample overlap, pairwise scatters, CDR3 beta length, V/D/J gene usage and productiveness. Alongside Shannon and Simpson indices, calculated diversity was computed as the number of unique rearrangements divided by total templates, multiplied by 100. For principal component analysis, Z-score normalized data were analyzed with the R prcomp function and the ggbiplot package. Blood-rectal clonal overlap within each subject was quantified with Morisita's index. The table was pulled from immuneACCESS by TCRdb, which kept in-frame rearrangements only. Such tables lose some clones; where checked, under half of the loss comes from unresolved V genes, and the rest has no known cause. D and trimming come from the DNA, and the V and J calls and clone size come from that table. The sample records 55,000 to 65,000 clones, 77% of which are singletons. The top ten clonotypes cover 4% to 6.5% of the sample.

The research as a whole found: Because repertoires were derived from total lymphocyte DNA, patterns in rare subsets such as regulatory T cells may not have been reflected. The healthy control group was small, with only a few individuals. Features of the rectal repertoire distinguished controls, mild-moderate colitis patients and acute severe colitis patients, and in acute severe colitis, rectal diversity was reduced because of clonal expansions. For technical reasons, blood samples from a couple of patients gave substantially fewer templates, and these samples were excluded from the blood-rectal overlap analysis. Compared with controls, ulcerative colitis patients showed significantly higher autologous blood-rectal clonal overlap, a finding that suggests increased T cell trafficking to inflamed tissue. A couple of rectal CDR3 clonotypes were present in all ulcerative colitis patients and in none of the controls.

Ulcerative colitis patients had received no immunosuppressive medication before the diagnostic colonoscopy. A blood sample was drawn at the time of the colonoscopy. The Wizard kit (Promega) was used to extract genomic DNA from both blood and intestinal samples. The V and J segments used are TRBV7-9 and TRBJ2-2; the D region possibly corresponds to TRBD2 (5 bases align). This receptor was taken from a boy aged 5-17 years with moderate ulcerative colitis. What was sequenced was blood. The DNA reads as follows: TGTGCCAGCAACCCCGAGGACTTAATCTACGGGGAGCTGTTTTTT. It codes for CASNPEDLIYGELFF.